This T cell receptor (beta chain) stems from a study of T and B cells in COVID-19 patients. Study summary: Most recovered patients had mild to moderate COVID-19 treated as outpatients. Study conclusions and caveats: Early severe-case samples and blood from mildly ill patients during symptoms were in short supply.

This clonotype was detected only a few times. Its specificity is not known. The CDR3 extends over 16 amino acids. Germline V gene data show CDR1 as KGHSH and CDR2 as LQKENI. The ends were cut back, 2 bases at V and 2 bases at J, with 16 bases in the middle. From blood, about 250-550 ng of genomic DNA served as TRB template. BIOMED2 TRB-A/B primer pools were used in multiplex TRB PCR. TCRdb independently ran MiXCR on the multiplex PCR reads; one entry per CDR3 protein. The sample carries more than 10,000 distinct CDR3 sequences, approximately 35% recorded once. The chain couples TRBV18 to TRBJ2-7, with D hard to call. Specimen: blood. This sequence was found in a human donor with active COVID-19. CDR3: CASSPRTPGEAYEQYF. The CDR3 DNA reads as TGTGCCAGCTCACCAAGGACCCCCGGCGAGGCCTACGAGCAGTACTTC.